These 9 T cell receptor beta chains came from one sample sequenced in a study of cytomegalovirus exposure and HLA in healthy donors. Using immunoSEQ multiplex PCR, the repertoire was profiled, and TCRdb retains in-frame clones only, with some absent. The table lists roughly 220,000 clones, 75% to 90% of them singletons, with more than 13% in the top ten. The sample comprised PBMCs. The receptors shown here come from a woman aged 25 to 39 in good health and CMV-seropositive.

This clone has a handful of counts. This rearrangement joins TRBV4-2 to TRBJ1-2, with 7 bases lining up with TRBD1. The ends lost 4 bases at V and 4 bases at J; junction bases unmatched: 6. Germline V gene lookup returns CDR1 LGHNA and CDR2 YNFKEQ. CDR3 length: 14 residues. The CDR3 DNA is TGTGCCAGCAGCCCAGACAGGGCCGTCTATGGCTACACCTTC. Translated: CASSPDRAVYGYTF.

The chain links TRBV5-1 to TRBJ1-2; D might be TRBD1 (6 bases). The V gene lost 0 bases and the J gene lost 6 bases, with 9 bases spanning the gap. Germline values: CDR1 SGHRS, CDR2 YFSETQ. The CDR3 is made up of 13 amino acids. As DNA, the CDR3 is TGCGCCAGCAGCTTGGACAGGGCGCATGGCTACACCTTC. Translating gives CASSLDRAHGYTF.

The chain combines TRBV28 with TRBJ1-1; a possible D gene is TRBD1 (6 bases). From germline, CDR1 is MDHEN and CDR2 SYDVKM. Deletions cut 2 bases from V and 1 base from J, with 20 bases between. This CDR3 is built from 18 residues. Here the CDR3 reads CASSLRWGHKPGNTEAFF. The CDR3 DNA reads TGTGCCAGCAGTTTAAGGTGGGGACATAAACCAGGGAACACTGAAGCTTTCTTT.

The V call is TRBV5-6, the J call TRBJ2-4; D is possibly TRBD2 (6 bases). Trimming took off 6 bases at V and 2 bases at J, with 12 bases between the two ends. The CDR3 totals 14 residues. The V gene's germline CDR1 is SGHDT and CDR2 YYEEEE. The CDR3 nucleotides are TGTGCCAGCACCGTGGGGGGTTCCAAAAACATTCAGTACTTC. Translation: CASTVGGSKNIQYF.

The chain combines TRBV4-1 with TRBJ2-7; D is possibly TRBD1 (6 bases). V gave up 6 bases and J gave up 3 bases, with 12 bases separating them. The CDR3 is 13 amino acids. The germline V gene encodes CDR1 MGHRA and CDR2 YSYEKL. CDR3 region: CASSPGQFYEQYF. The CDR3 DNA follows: TGCGCCAGCAGTCCCGGACAGTTCTACGAGCAGTACTTC.

CDR3 DNA: TGCGCCAGCAGCTTGGTTAGCGGGAGTGAGCAGTTCTTC. Translation gives CASSLVSGSEQFF. The V call is TRBV5-1, the J call TRBJ2-1; 9 positions agree with TRBD2. After removal of 0 bases from V and 9 bases from J, the junction contained 1 base not matched to a gene. CDR1 is SGHRS, CDR2 YFSETQ, per germline. The CDR3 extends over 13 amino acids.

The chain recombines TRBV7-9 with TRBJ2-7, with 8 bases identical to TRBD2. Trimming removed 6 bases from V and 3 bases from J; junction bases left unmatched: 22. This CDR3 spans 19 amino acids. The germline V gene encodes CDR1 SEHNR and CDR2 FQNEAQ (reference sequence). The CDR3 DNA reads TGTGCCAGCAGTCCAAGACGGGGGGGACTCCAAGTACCGAGCTACGAGCAGTACTTC. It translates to CASSPRRGGLQVPSYEQYF.

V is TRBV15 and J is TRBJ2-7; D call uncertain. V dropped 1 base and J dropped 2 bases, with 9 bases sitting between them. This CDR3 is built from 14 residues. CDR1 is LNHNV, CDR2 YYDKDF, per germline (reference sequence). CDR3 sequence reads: CATSRAAAPYEQYF. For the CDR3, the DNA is TGTGCCACCAGCAGAGCGGCAGCCCCCTACGAGCAGTACTTC.

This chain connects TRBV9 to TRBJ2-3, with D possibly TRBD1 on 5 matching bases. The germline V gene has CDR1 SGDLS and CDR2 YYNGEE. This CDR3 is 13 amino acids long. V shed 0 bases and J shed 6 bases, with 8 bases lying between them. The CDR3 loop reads CASSVAQADTQYF. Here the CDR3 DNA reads TGTGCCAGCAGCGTAGCACAGGCTGATACGCAGTATTTT.